This passage covers 10 T cell receptor beta chains from one sample sequenced in a study of early T cells in non-severe SARS-CoV-2 infection. Using its own MiXCR run on the 5' RACE reads, TCRdb lists one record per CDR3 protein. The sample consists of just under 65,000 distinct CDR3 sequences, around 13% of them appearing once. Sequencing used whole blood. The receptors derive from an adult who was a healthcare worker with PCR-confirmed SARS-CoV-2 infection or an uninfected control (not recorded which).

Only a few counts were recorded for this clonotype. CDR3 DNA: TGTGCCAGCAGCTATCTCGTGACTAGCGGGGGGGAGTACCAAGAGACCCAGTACTTC. Its translation is CASSYLVTSGGEYQETQYF. V is TRBV28 and J is TRBJ2-5; TRBD2 aligns across 14 bases. The V gene end was trimmed by 6 bases and the J gene end by 0 bases; junction bases not matched to a gene: 12. The CDR3 loop spans 19 amino acids. Germline V CDR1 and CDR2: MDHEN, SYDVKM.

This sequence joins TRBV7-2 and TRBJ1-1, with D tentatively TRBD1 (5 bases). Germline V gives CDR1 SGHTA, CDR2 FQGNSA. V gave up 4 bases and J gave up 6 bases, with 6 bases separating them. There are 11 residues in the CDR3. This CDR3 is CASSSGSEAFF. CDR3 nucleotides: TGTGCCAGCAGCTCAGGGTCTGAAGCTTTCTTT.

The chain links TRBV5-1 to TRBJ2-2; D not certain. Germline V gene lookup returns CDR1 SGHRS and CDR2 YFSETQ. The CDR3 length is 11 residues. Trimming stripped 0 bases from V and 9 bases from J, with 3 bases between. The CDR3 DNA follows: TGCGCCAGCAGCTTGGAGAGGGAGCTGTTTTTT. It translates to CASSLERELFF.

This chain links TRBV29-1 with TRBJ2-3; D remains unclear. Per the germline V gene, CDR1 is SQVTM and CDR2 is ANQGSEA. The CDR3 extends over 10 amino acids. V was clipped by 7 bases and J by 0 bases, with 2 bases between them. The CDR3 loop reads CSESTDTQYF. The DNA for the CDR3 is TGCAGCGAGAGCACAGATACGCAGTATTTT.

V gene TRBV15 combines with J gene TRBJ1-2; D is ambiguous. Germline lookup yields CDR1 LNHNV and CDR2 YYDKDF (reference sequence). V lost 8 bases to trimming and J lost 5 bases, with 12 bases between them. The CDR3 extends over 12 amino acids. Written as DNA, the CDR3 is TGTGCCACCTCCACTAATTCATATGGCTACACCTTC. Residues: CATSTNSYGYTF.

This clonotype has at least ten counts. The chain recombines TRBV27 with TRBJ1-2; 7 bases agree with TRBD1. The CDR3 sequence is 14 residues long. V was pared by 8 bases and J by 8 bases, with 14 bases of the junction left unmatched. Germline-derived CDR1 and CDR2 are MNHEY and SMNVEV (reference sequence). CDR3 sequence reads: CASSLGGGGIGYTF. CDR3 in DNA: TGTGCCAGCTCCCTGGGGGGAGGGGGCATCGGCTACACCTTC.

This clonotype was recorded only once. The V and J genes are TRBV7-2 and TRBJ2-7; D remains unclear. CDR1 is SGHTA, CDR2 FQGNSA, per germline. V lost 5 bases, J lost 6 bases, and 11 bases lay in between. CDR3 length equals 12 residues. CDR3 residues: CASSQSASEQYF. CDR3 nucleotides: TGTGCCAGCAGCCAGTCAGCCAGCGAGCAGTACTTC.

This clonotype came up many times. The chain carries TRBV19 and TRBJ2-7; 10 nucleotides line up with TRBD1. This CDR3 region has 15 residues. V lost 6 bases to trimming and J lost 3 bases; unmatched junction nucleotides: 8. Germline CDR1 and CDR2: LNHDA and SQIVND (reference sequence). CDR3 DNA sequence: TGTGCCAGTAGAAAAACCGGGACAGGGGACTACGAGCAGTACTTC. This translates into CASRKTGTGDYEQYF.

This clonotype was counted between two and nine times. The chain uses TRBV19 and TRBJ1-5, with D tentatively TRBD1 (6 bases). The ends were cut back, 5 bases at V and 5 bases at J, with 22 bases in the middle. From germline, CDR1 is LNHDA and CDR2 SQIVND (reference sequence). The CDR3 is made up of 17 amino acids. This chain's CDR3 is CASSPRGAAGKHQPQHF. The CDR3 nucleotides are TGTGCCAGTAGTCCTCGGGGGGCCGCAGGTAAGCATCAGCCCCAGCATTTT.

This clonotype was seen a handful of times. The CDR3 reads CASSEYGGLTYEQYF. CDR3 bases: TGTGCCAGCAGTGAATATGGAGGGCTAACCTACGAGCAGTACTTC. The chain combines TRBV6-1 with TRBJ2-7; possible D gene TRBD2, 6 bases. Germline V gene lookup returns CDR1 MNHNS and CDR2 SASEGT. This CDR3 is built from 15 residues. V was pared by 2 bases and J by 2 bases, with 13 bases between.